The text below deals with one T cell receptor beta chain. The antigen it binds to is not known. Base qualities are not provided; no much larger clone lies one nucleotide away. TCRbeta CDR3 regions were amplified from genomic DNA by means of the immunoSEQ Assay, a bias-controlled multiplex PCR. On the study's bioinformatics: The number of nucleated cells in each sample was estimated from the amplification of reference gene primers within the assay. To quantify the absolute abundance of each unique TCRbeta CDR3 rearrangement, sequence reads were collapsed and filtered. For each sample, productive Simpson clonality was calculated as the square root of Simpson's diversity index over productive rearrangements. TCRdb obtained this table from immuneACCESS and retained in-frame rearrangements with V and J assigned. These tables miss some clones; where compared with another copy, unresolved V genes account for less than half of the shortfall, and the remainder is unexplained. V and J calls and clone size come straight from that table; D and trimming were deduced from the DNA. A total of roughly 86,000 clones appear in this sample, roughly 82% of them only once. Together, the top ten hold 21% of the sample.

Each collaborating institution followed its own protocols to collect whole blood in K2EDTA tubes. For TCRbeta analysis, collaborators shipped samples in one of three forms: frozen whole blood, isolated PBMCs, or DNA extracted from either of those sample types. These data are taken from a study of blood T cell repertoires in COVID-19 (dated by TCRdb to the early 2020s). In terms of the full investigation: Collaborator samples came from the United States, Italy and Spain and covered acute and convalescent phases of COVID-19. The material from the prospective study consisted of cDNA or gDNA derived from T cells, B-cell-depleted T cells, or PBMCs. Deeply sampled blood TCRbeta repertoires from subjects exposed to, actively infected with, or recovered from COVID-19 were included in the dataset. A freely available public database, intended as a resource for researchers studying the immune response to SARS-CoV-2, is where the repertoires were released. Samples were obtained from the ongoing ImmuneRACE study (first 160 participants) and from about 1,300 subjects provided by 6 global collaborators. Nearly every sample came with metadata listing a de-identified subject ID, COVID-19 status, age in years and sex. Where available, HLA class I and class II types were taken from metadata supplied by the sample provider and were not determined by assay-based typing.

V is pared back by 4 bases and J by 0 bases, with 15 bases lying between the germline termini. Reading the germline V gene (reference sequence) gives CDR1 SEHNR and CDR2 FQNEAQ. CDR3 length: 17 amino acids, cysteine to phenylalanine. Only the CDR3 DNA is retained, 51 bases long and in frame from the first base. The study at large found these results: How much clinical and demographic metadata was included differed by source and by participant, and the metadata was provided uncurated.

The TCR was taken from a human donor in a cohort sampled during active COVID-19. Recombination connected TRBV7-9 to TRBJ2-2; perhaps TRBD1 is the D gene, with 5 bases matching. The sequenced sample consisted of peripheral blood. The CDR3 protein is CASSYTNRPSNTGELFF. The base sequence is TGTGCCAGCAGCTACACCAACAGGCCCTCGAACACCGGGGAGCTGTTTTTT.